The clone carrying this T cell receptor (beta chain) was seen a single time. The junction shows a germline mismatch at one end, possibly a read error. This CDR3 has 14 amino acids. Germline lookup yields CDR1 MNHEY and CDR2 SMNVEV (reference sequence). In the original processing: Counts of nucleated cells, estimated from reference gene primer amplification, were obtained. TCRdb keeps only in-frame clones here, not all; method: immunoSEQ multiplex PCR. The DNA was the basis for D and trimming; V, J and clone size are from that table. The sample shows 200,000 or so clones, 88% of them seen only once. The data originate from a study of blood T cell repertoires in COVID-19. The wider study: Samples came from the United States, Italy and Spain, spanning acute and convalescent COVID-19.

The material sequenced was peripheral blood. The clonotype originates from a woman between 40 and 50 years old who had recovered from COVID-19. This chain joins TRBV27 and TRBJ1-1; TRBD1 aligns across 7 bases. The CDR3 here is CASSPQGLKTEAFF. CDR3 nucleotide sequence: TGTGCCAGCAGTCCACAGGGGTTGAAAACTGAAGCTTTCTTT.